This T cell receptor beta chain was sequenced in a study of cytomegalovirus exposure and HLA in healthy donors. As regards this clone: Its specificity is not known.

V trimming: 1 base; J trimming: 4 bases; junction bases outside the gene matches: 10. Per germline, CDR1 LNHDA and CDR2 SQIVND (reference sequence). The CDR3 loop spans 17 amino acids. Study results and limitations: Researchers catalogued under 200 TCR beta chains as cytomegalovirus-associated. In an earlier analysis, productive rearrangement rates for most beta V segments clustered near 87% or 30%. CMV serostatus stood as the only immune exposure information on hand. The number of N-insertions in an Asian-associated ancestry cluster was reportedly below the 666-donor mean in a later analysis.

The study ran its PCR with 60 Vbeta and 13 Jbeta primers. Data came from immunoSEQ multiplex PCR; TCRdb stores just in-frame clones and leaves some out. This sample yields 140,000 to 150,000 clones, of which around two thirds are seen a single time; approximately 1.6% belongs to the top ten. The J gene is TRBJ1-1, the V gene TRBV19, with TRBD1 identical over 9 bases. The TCR originated in a woman aged 18-30 years in good health and CMV-seronegative. The specimen sequenced was PBMCs. In nucleotides, the CDR3 is TGTGCCAGTAGTATAGCTCCGGGACAGGGATTGAGCACTGAAGCTTTCTTT. As protein: CASSIAPGQGLSTEAFF. The full variable domain, rest sourced from reference TRBV19 and TRBJ1-1, is DGGITQSPKYLFRKEGQNVTLSCEQNLNHDAMYWYRQDPGQGLRLIYYSQIVNDFQKGDIAEGYSVSREKKESFPLTVTSAQKNPTAFYLCASSIAPGQGLSTEAFFGQGTRLTVV.